This TCR beta chain was profiled in a study of T cells in localized non-small cell lung cancer. Study-wide results and caveats: Heterogeneity stays possible, as sequencing covered only one tumor region. Appearances in adjacent lung were noted for a median roughly 58 of the top 100 tumor clones. Elevated circulating T cell density in blood was associated with longer overall survival. Compared with tumor, uninvolved adjacent lung displayed greater T cell clonality, ranking highest overall.

Note on this clone: Its antigen is unidentified.

The repertoire was sequenced with immunoSEQ multiplex PCR; TCRdb's copy has only in-frame clones and lacks some. The table has 25,000 to 35,000 clones, roughly nine tenths seen once. V dropped 1 base and J dropped 2 bases, with 10 bases sitting between them. The length of the CDR3 is 16 residues. Germline V gives CDR1 SGHKS, CDR2 YYEKEE (reference sequence). The TCR originated in a woman aged 40 to 75 with stage I lung adenocarcinoma. V gene TRBV5-5 combines with J gene TRBJ2-6; D is perhaps TRBD1 (5 bases). The sequences come from peripheral blood, collected before any cancer treatment. CDR3 nucleotides: TGTGCCAGCAGCTTGACAGGTCTCCCTGGGGCCAACGTCCTGACTTTC. This gives the protein CASSLTGLPGANVLTF.